This T cell receptor beta chain was found in a study of molecular identifiers for immune sequencing clone quantification. MiXCR, run by TCRdb on the PCR reads, gives a single entry per CDR3 protein. Of about 320,000 distinct CDR3 sequences in the sample, 24% were seen once. The sorting of naive CD8 T cells used the CD8+CD4-CCR7+CD45RA+ phenotype. Overall study findings and caveats: Beyond 20 RNA copies, clones held over 98% of effector molecules, compared with under 1% in naive cells. Jurkat TCR RNA spiked in from one cell reportedly remained identifiable amid over 850,000 naive cells.

A note on this clonotype: What it binds is unknown. A read error is possible here, since a much larger clone lies one base away.

Specimen: naive CD8+ T cells from blood, with Jurkat cell RNA spiked in. Subset specified: FACS-sorted CD8+CD4-CCR7+CD45RA+ naive T cells. The TCR was taken from a human donor in good health. Some libraries in this study had Jurkat cell RNA spiked in.

The CDR3 nucleotides read TGCGCCAGCAGCCGGGCGTACAATCAGCCCCAGCATTTT. Protein product: CASSRAYNQPQHF. The rearrangement joins TRBV4-1 to TRBJ1-5; D uncertain. CDR1 MGHRA and CDR2 YSYEKL come from the germline V gene. Trimming pared 4 bases from V and 3 bases from J, leaving 7 bases between. CDR3 size: 13 residues.